This T cell receptor beta chain comes out of a study of T cell responses to AZD1222 COVID-19 vaccine. Overall study results and limits: The donor cohort was predominantly white British with a female majority, and clonal diversity may have been underestimated. Nearly half of spike-specific TCRs reportedly target unmutated variant regions.

Trimming removed 0 bases from V and 1 base from J, with 18 bases in between. In germline, CDR1 is LGHDT, CDR2 YNNKEL (reference sequence). This CDR3 region has 18 residues. Regarding this clone: No antigen is known for it.

Sequencing was performed with immunoSEQ multiplex PCR; in TCRdb, only in-frame clones are kept and a portion is missing. The sample contains about 170,000 clones, approximately 90% of which appear only once. The V and J genes are TRBV3-1 (or the pseudogene TRBV3-2) and TRBJ1-1; D is undetermined. This TCR came from an adult who received the MenACWY meningococcal vaccine as a control. Source: peripheral blood, taken 28 days after the second dose of the MenACWY control vaccine. In nucleotides, the CDR3 is TGTGCCAGCAGCCAAGATGGAAATTGCCAACTATGGAACACTGAAGCTTTCTTT. It is translated as CASSQDGNCQLWNTEAFF.